The T cell receptor beta chain under discussion was sequenced for a study of graft-versus-host responses after intestinal transplantation. Study context: Uniformly, recipients were administered anti-thymocyte globulin induction with subsequent tacrolimus and steroids for around three years. Overall study findings and caveats: Peak circulating GvH clone levels were associated with early post-transplant HvG declines.

Method: immunoSEQ multiplex PCR; TCRdb's copy keeps in-frame clones and lacks some. The data contain around 100,000 clones, 90% to 95% of them seen just once; the ten biggest clones take up around 1%. A remark on this clone: The antigen is not known.

This material consisted of unstimulated CD8+ T cells sorted from spleen or lymph node cells, taken before transplant. This TCR was sampled from a human donor who was the organ donor for an intestinal transplant.

In DNA, the CDR3 is TGTGCCAGCAGCGTAGGGCTGGGGGACATTCAGTACTTC. Its protein is CASSVGLGDIQYF. The J gene is TRBJ2-4, the V gene TRBV9, with D perhaps TRBD1 or TRBD2 (5 bases each). Germline CDR1 and CDR2: SGDLS and YYNGEE. The CDR3 runs to 13 residues. V lost 0 bases and J 8 bases, leaving 9 bases between the germline ends.